Listed below are T cell receptor beta chains from one sample, sequenced in a study of T cells in tumors after PD-1 blockade. Using immunoSEQ multiplex PCR, the repertoire was profiled, and TCRdb retains in-frame clones only, with some absent. Here the sample spans approximately 60,000 clones, over 65% being singletons. The sample here was PBMCs, taken after anti-PD-1 treatment. The receptors derive from a human donor with basal cell carcinoma. The CDR3 runs from the conserved cysteine through the conserved F or W. The order of the fields is J gene, clone size, V gene, D gene, CDR3 protein, CDR3 DNA. A D gene is named only where the DNA matches it firmly. Size values are once, few and many counts, or a class for expanded clones, and some rows have none.

TRBJ1-3 - TRBV6-2/TRBV6-3 - CASSYYRTAGNTIYF TGTGCCAGCAGTTACTACAGGACAGCCGGAAACACCATATATTTT
TRBJ1-1 - TRBV6-2/TRBV6-3 - CASSYSEGITEAFF TGTGCCAGCAGTTACTCGGAGGGGATTACTGAAGCTTTCTTT
TRBJ2-7 - TRBV9 - CASSVEVHSYEQYF TGTGCCAGCAGCGTAGAAGTGCACTCCTACGAGCAGTACTTC
TRBJ2-6 - TRBV6-5 - CASSPPSGANVLTF TGTGCCAGCAGCCCCCCCTCTGGGGCCAACGTCCTGACTTTC
TRBJ2-5 - TRBV5-4 - CASSGARGQETQYF TGTGCCAGCAGTGGGGCCAGGGGACAAGAGACCCAGTACTTC
TRBJ1-5 - TRBV29-1 - CSASASPNQPQHF TGCAGCGCTTCGGCCTCCCCAAATCAGCCCCAGCATTTT
TRBJ2-1 - TRBV9 TRBD2 CASSVSGVSYNEQFF TGTGCCAGCAGCGTTAGCGGGGTCTCCTACAATGAGCAGTTCTTC
TRBJ2-1 - TRBV11-3 - CASSQRGGHNEQFF TGTGCCAGCAGCCAGAGAGGGGGGCACAATGAGCAGTTCTTC
TRBJ2-1 - TRBV30 TRBD2 CAWSLAGGHNEQFF TGTGCCTGGAGCCTAGCGGGGGGGCATAATGAGCAGTTCTTC
TRBJ2-2 - TRBV27 TRBD1 CASSHTGGPVLTGELFF TGTGCCAGCAGTCATACAGGGGGCCCGGTTCTCACCGGGGAGCTGTTTTTT
TRBJ1-2 - TRBV6-1 - CASSPSNYGYTF TGTGCCAGCAGTCCTTCTAACTATGGCTACACCTTC
TRBJ1-4 - TRBV5-1 - CASSLRHFGGEKLFF TGCGCCAGCAGCCTTAGACACTTCGGAGGGGAAAAACTGTTTTTT
TRBJ1-1 few TRBV6-4 - CASSDRRNTEAFF TGTGCCAGCAGTGACAGGCGGAACACTGAAGCTTTCTTT
TRBJ2-3 few TRBV4-2 TRBD2 CASSQEESGEADTQYF TGTGCCAGCAGCCAAGAGGAGAGCGGGGAGGCAGATACGCAGTATTTT
TRBJ1-6 few TRBV4-1 - CASSQSGLNSPLHF TGCGCCAGCAGCCAATCAGGGCTGAATTCACCCCTCCACTTT
TRBJ1-4 - TRBV6-6 - CASRKAVEKLFF TGTGCCAGCAGAAAGGCTGTTGAAAAACTGTTTTTT
TRBJ1-2 once TRBV7-2 TRBD1 CASSSQGKGGYTF TGTGCCAGCAGCTCACAGGGGAAGGGAGGCTACACCTTC
TRBJ2-3 once TRBV5-6 TRBD2 CASSLVEGGGPDTQYF TGTGCCAGCAGCTTGGTTGAGGGCGGGGGGCCAGATACGCAGTATTTT
TRBJ1-2 - TRBV6-2/TRBV6-3 TRBD1 CASSYPSPGQNYGYTF TGTGCCAGCAGTTACCCTTCTCCGGGACAGAACTATGGCTACACCTTC
TRBJ1-5 - TRBV2 TRBD1 CASSPTGGLQPQHF TGTGCCAGCAGTCCGACAGGGGGCCTTCAGCCCCAGCATTTT
TRBJ2-7 few TRBV6-6 TRBD1 CASSWTGDEQYF TGTGCCAGCAGTTGGACAGGGGACGAGCAGTACTTC
TRBJ2-1 - TRBV6-4 TRBD1 CASSGQGTDEQFF TGTGCCAGCAGCGGACAGGGTACCGATGAGCAGTTCTTC
TRBJ1-1 - TRBV3-1/TRBV3-2 - CASSQDVLRNTEAFF TGTGCCAGCAGCCAAGATGTACTGAGGAACACTGAAGCTTTCTTT
TRBJ2-7 - TRBV19 - CASRDLGVNEQYF TGTGCCTCCCGGGACCTGGGTGTGAACGAGCAGTACTTC
TRBJ2-1 - TRBV6-1 - CASSEVEYNEQFF TGTGCCAGCAGTGAGGTGGAATACAATGAGCAGTTCTTC
TRBJ2-5 few TRBV7-2 TRBD2 CASSFPSGGARETQYF TGTGCCAGCAGCTTTCCTAGCGGGGGGGCCCGAGAGACCCAGTACTTC
TRBJ2-4 - TRBV5-6 TRBD2 CASSWAGVGKNIQYF TGTGCCAGCAGCTGGGCGGGGGTCGGCAAAAACATTCAGTACTTC
TRBJ1-2 - TRBV2 - CASRVGSYGYTF TGTGCCAGCAGAGTAGGGAGCTATGGCTACACCTTC
TRBJ2-1 - TRBV15 TRBD1 CATSRTGSSYNEQFF TGTGCCACCAGCAGGACAGGGAGCTCCTACAATGAGCAGTTCTTC
TRBJ1-1 - TRBV29-1 TRBD1 CSVVPGQKNTEAFF TGCAGCGTCGTCCCGGGACAGAAGAACACTGAAGCTTTCTTT
TRBJ1-5 many TRBV28 - CASSFEGVGNQPQHF TGTGCCAGCAGTTTTGAGGGCGTAGGCAATCAGCCCCAGCATTTT
TRBJ2-3 - TRBV6-5 - CASSYLGPSDTQYF TGTGCCAGCAGTTACCTCGGACCATCAGATACGCAGTATTTT
TRBJ1-5 few TRBV7-8 TRBD1 CASSTGTGGDLSNQPQHF TGTGCCAGCAGCACCGGGACAGGGGGCGATCTGAGCAATCAGCCCCAGCATTTT
TRBJ2-3 - TRBV7-2 TRBD2 CASSFPGTSEDTQYF TGTGCCAGCAGCTTCCCAGGGACTAGCGAAGATACGCAGTATTTT
TRBJ1-4 few TRBV30 - CAWLPRGVGEKLFF TGTGCCTGGCTTCCTCGGGGGGTGGGTGAAAAACTGTTTTTT
TRBJ2-3 once TRBV3-1/TRBV3-2 - CASSQRGGGTDTQYF TGTGCCAGCAGCCAACGGGGAGGTGGCACAGATACGCAGTATTTT
TRBJ2-1 - TRBV5-6 - CASSLSNEQFF TGTGCCAGCAGCTTATCCAATGAGCAGTTCTTC
TRBJ1-6 few TRBV3-1/TRBV3-2 - CASSQGGGRTPLHF TGTGCCAGCAGCCAAGGTGGCGGTCGTACACCCCTCCACTTT
TRBJ1-4 - TRBV5-5 - CASSFQHSTNEKLFF TGTGCCAGCAGCTTCCAACACTCAACTAATGAAAAACTGTTTTTT
TRBJ1-3 - TRBV5-1 - CASSLETGDGNTIYF TGCGCCAGCAGCCTGGAGACAGGTGATGGAAACACCATATATTTT
TRBJ2-1 - TRBV9 - CASSVENTFRGNEQFF TGTGCCAGCAGCGTAGAGAACACCTTTAGGGGTAATGAGCAGTTCTTC
TRBJ1-3 - TRBV9 TRBD1 CASSVATGQGSTGNTIYF TGTGCCAGCAGCGTAGCTACGGGACAGGGGAGTACTGGAAACACCATATATTTT
TRBJ1-2 - TRBV24-1 - CATSAPGPVNYGYTF TGTGCCACCAGTGCACCGGGACCTGTAAACTATGGCTACACCTTC
TRBJ1-2 - TRBV28 - CASSRNGAMGYTF TGTGCCAGCAGTCGAAATGGCGCTATGGGCTACACCTTC
TRBJ2-2 - TRBV3-1/TRBV3-2 TRBD1 CASSRRQGWNTGELFF TGTGCCAGCAGCCGTCGACAGGGATGGAACACCGGGGAGCTGTTTTTT
TRBJ1-1 once TRBV5-1 - CASSFWGVTEAFF TGCGCCAGCAGCTTTTGGGGAGTGACTGAAGCTTTCTTT
TRBJ2-5 - TRBV27 - CASSFGRHKETQYF TGTGCCAGCAGTTTCGGACGTCATAAAGAGACCCAGTACTTC
TRBJ2-1 - TRBV12-3/TRBV12-4 TRBD2 CASSPSGGNEQFF TGTGCCAGCAGTCCTAGCGGGGGGAATGAGCAGTTCTTC
TRBJ2-1 - TRBV9 - CASSVGQSSENEQFF TGTGCCAGCAGCGTAGGGCAGTCTTCCGAGAATGAGCAGTTCTTC
TRBJ2-7 few TRBV5-1 - CASSASGASYEQYF TGCGCCAGCAGCGCTTCAGGGGCGAGCTACGAGCAGTACTTC
TRBJ2-3 few TRBV30 - CAWSASGPRADTQYF TGTGCCTGGAGTGCCTCCGGGCCCAGGGCCGATACGCAGTATTTT
TRBJ2-7 - TRBV7-9 - CASSFGQPAYEQYF TGTGCCAGCAGCTTTGGGCAGCCCGCCTACGAGCAGTACTTC
TRBJ1-1 - TRBV19 TRBD1 CASSRQGGNTEAFF TGTGCCAGTAGTAGACAGGGGGGGAACACTGAAGCTTTCTTT
TRBJ1-2 - TRBV12-3/TRBV12-4 - CASSFWGGGYTF TGTGCCAGCAGTTTTTGGGGTGGAGGCTACACCTTC
TRBJ2-1 - TRBV9 TRBD1 CASSVGGTGGSDEQFF TGCGCCAGCAGCGTAGGGGGGACAGGGGGCTCAGATGAGCAGTTCTTC
TRBJ2-5 - TRBV6-5 TRBD1 CASSATGVQETQYF TGTGCCAGCAGCGCCACAGGGGTCCAAGAGACCCAGTACTTC
TRBJ1-3 - TRBV6-1 - CASSGWRDTTSSGNTIYF TGTGCCAGCAGTGGCTGGAGGGACACTACTAGCTCTGGAAACACCATATATTTT
TRBJ2-1 - TRBV29-1 - CSVDRSYNEQFF TGCAGCGTTGATAGGTCTTACAATGAGCAGTTCTTC
TRBJ2-1 - TRBV18 - CASARVEGNEQFF TGTGCCAGCGCCCGAGTGGAGGGAAATGAGCAGTTCTTC